This T cell receptor beta chain is drawn from a study of cytomegalovirus exposure and HLA in healthy donors. Study in general: An early release of data contained 75 million to 90 million unique TCRs, which came from HLA-typed donors.

Overall study results and limits: The classifier reportedly diagnosed cytomegalovirus status with high sensitivity and specificity. The authors assumed roughly uniform sequencing depth across donors for presence/absence analyses.

The germline V and J ends were trimmed by 5 bases and 5 bases, with 9 bases remaining between them. The germline V gene has CDR1 GTSNPN and CDR2 SVGIG (reference sequence). The CDR3 is 11 amino acids. A remark on this clone: No antigen is known for it.

The PCR ran on 60 Vbeta and 13 Jbeta primers. Sequencing used immunoSEQ multiplex PCR; TCRdb keeps in-frame clones, though not all of them. The sample includes some 100,000 clones, around 76% of them seen just once. The rearrangement joins TRBV30 to TRBJ1-1, with D uncertain. Sequencing was performed on PBMCs. The clonotype comes from a woman between 50 and 59 years old in good health and CMV-seropositive. The CDR3 is CAWAPGTEAFF. CDR3 nucleotides: TGTGCCTGGGCACCGGGTACTGAAGCTTTCTTT.